This record concerns one TCR beta chain sequence. Its binding antigen is unknown. No quality values exist for individual bases; no much larger clone is one base distant. The entry originates in a study of blood T cells in healthy people across ages (dated by TCRdb to between 2015 and 2016). In the study overall: In model experiments, template switching captured about one uniquely barcoded TCR beta cDNA molecule for every two T cells. The donors were split into four age groups: young (average about 16 years), middle-aged (nearly 40), aged (over 55) and long-lived (roughly 80). The study measured age-related changes in TCR beta repertoire diversity using deep sequencing normalized with unique cDNA molecular identifiers. Donors of different ages were randomly distributed across sequencing lanes to avoid experimental bias. Two additional independent replicas of 1 million unique cDNA reads from the same blood draw were analyzed for two donors (one aged 18 to 30 and one aged 80 or older).

V lost 5 bases and J lost 6 bases, and the count of bases not matched to a germline gene is 12. The CDR3 covers 15 residues, taking in both the cysteine and the phenylalanine. The entry retains the CDR3 DNA only, 45 bases that are in frame from base 1. CDR1 and CDR2, per the germline V gene, are SGHTA and FQGNSA. Beyond this particular receptor, the publication reports: Because profiling used bulk unsorted PBMCs, naive and antigen-experienced compartments could not be compared conclusively. Because donor CMV infection status was unknown, age-related changes in expanded clonotypes were potentially confounded. Estimates of total diversity from one million sequenced T cells were regarded as lower bounds and underestimates. Observed TCR beta diversity per million T cells fell roughly linearly with age, and a significant reduction was already apparent by age approximately 41. There was a strong correlation between observed TCR beta diversity and the percentage of naive T cells measured by flow cytometry. Compared with the aged group, more naive CD4+ T cells, fewer expanded clones and increased TCR diversity were shown by the long-lived group, suggesting age selection.

The donors were around 39 Caucasian individuals from Russia, aged roughly 6 to 100 years, who were systemically healthy. Around 10 milliliters of peripheral blood were collected from each donor into EDTA-treated Vacutainer tubes. PBMCs were isolated by Ficoll-Paque density-gradient centrifugation, with at least 7 million obtained per sample. Trizol reagent was used to extract total RNA from PBMCs, with at least 6 micrograms per sample. Naive CD45RAhigh/CD27high T cell percentages were measured by flow cytometry on a PBMC aliquot from every donor. Preparation of the library involved 5' RACE. The sequencer listed for this sample is Illumina HiSeq 2500. A second roughly 6 to 12 cycle PCR used a sample-barcoded 5' primer and a J-beta primer mix. A template-switch 5' adaptor carrying 12 random nucleotides introduced a unique molecular identifier onto each TCR beta cDNA molecule. Each sample yielded at least 2.5 million CDR3-containing paired-end reads. First-strand cDNA synthesis was performed from all RNA using the Mint cDNA synthesis kit, with priming by a TRBC-specific oligonucleotide. Following uracil-DNA glycosylase treatment, a first 18-cycle PCR with universal primers M1SS and BC2_uni_R was performed on all cDNA. Concerning the study's data processing: Each sample was normalized by randomly selecting 1 million high-quality reads, each carrying a distinct molecular identifier. Instead of being binned into consensus sequences, reads that shared molecular identifiers were thrown out. CDR3 identification, clonotype clustering and error correction used MiTCR with a Q25 quality threshold and the strictest error-elimination algorithm. Lower-bound total TCR beta diversity was estimated with a nonparametric unseen species model using Euler transformation. Through fastp at Q25 and MiXCR, TCRdb rebuilt clones from the public reads, retaining in-frame beta chains. Each CDR3 protein gets just one entry, which takes the most common genes and DNA from the rows behind it. What appears here as the V and J calls and clone size reflects TCRdb's work, not the paper's. The table for this sample lists about 670,000 distinct CDR3 sequences; around 50% of them were counted only once. Roughly 14% of the sample is in the top ten clones.

The sequence joins TRBV7-2 to TRBJ1-1; the central 7 bases match TRBD1. The TCR sequence derives from a woman aged 80 or older in good health. The sequencing input was blood. The CDR3 region: CASSLRQGGSAEAFF. The nucleotides are TGTGCCAGCAGCCTCCGACAGGGAGGCTCGGCTGAAGCTTTCTTT.